This TCR beta chain was captured in a study of low-dose radiotherapy and immunotherapy resistance in tumors. Study overall: Every two weeks patients got nivolumab 240 mg flat dose, plus ipilimumab 1 mg/kg every six weeks, intravenously. The study administered intravenous cyclophosphamide at 200 mg/m2 every two weeks, one day ahead of radiation and immunotherapy. Patients took aspirin 300 mg by mouth once daily. This continued for four cycles, starting on cycle 1 day 1.

This clonotype was picked up many times. The CDR3 consists of 15 residues. The V and J ends lost 6 bases and 0 bases, in that order; junction bases with no gene match: 5. Germline CDR1 MDHEN, CDR2 SYDVKM. Time point described: before trial treatment. Donors were dosed with nivolumab and ipilimumab; they also received aspirin, low-dose cyclophosphamide and low-dose radiotherapy. Primers targeting TRAV and TRBV primed first-strand cDNA, covering alpha and beta chains. The TCRs were subjected to amplification over approximately 20 PCR cycles employing a constant-region primer in conjunction with a V-primer adapter. MiXCR, applied by TCRdb to the reads, yields one record per CDR3 protein. The sample has fewer than 90,000 distinct CDR3 sequences, 15% to 20% seen once.

V is TRBV28 and J is TRBJ2-7, with 10 bases lining up with TRBD2. The source of this sequence is a male donor with prostate cancer. Sequenced here: PBMCs, sampled before treatment. The CDR3 DNA reads TGTGCCAGCAGACCCCCTAGCGGGAGCTCCTACGAGCAGTACTTC. Protein: CASRPPSGSSYEQYF.